Sequencing of this T cell receptor (beta chain) was carried out in a study of human T cells and chemical hapten exposure. In this sample, this clonotype turned up many times. Its antigen is not known. Each CDR3 protein gets one entry after TCRdb re-called the RACE reads with MiXCR. This sample carries fewer than 100,000 distinct CDR3 sequences, roughly 11% of them seen once, and the ten largest clones take more than 0.85%. Germline CDR1 reads SGHVS; CDR2 reads FQNEAQ. V was cut by 7 bases and J by 1 base, with 13 bases left in between. The CDR3 has 14 amino acids. The sample's time point: patch test 3, about 24 weeks after DPC sensitization. Treatment reported: therapeutic diphenylcyclopropenone sensitization with weekly scalp DPC. Blood collection happened ahead of applying each patch test. General study points: Patch test scores rose with PT1 expanded TCR counts, a positive correlation.

The chain links TRBV7-8 to TRBJ1-2; D is perhaps TRBD1 (5 bases). Sequenced here: whole blood, sampled in connection with sensitization to the hapten diphenylcyclopropenone (DPC). The sequence derives from a woman under 40 with alopecia areata. Some clones in this sample may be carry-over from other donors' samples. The CDR3, as DNA: TGTGCCAGCACCCAGGGCGCGTTTAACTATGGCTACACCTTC. Translation gives CASTQGAFNYGYTF.